This TCR beta chain comes out of a study of blood T cell repertoires in COVID-19. The method was immunoSEQ multiplex PCR; TCRdb's version includes in-frame clones alone and lacks a portion of them. The table lists 400,000 to 500,000 clones, 70% to 90% of them singletons. Germline V gives CDR1 KGHDR, CDR2 SFDVKD. There are 13 residues in the CDR3. The V end was cut by 1 base, the J end by 7 bases, with 10 bases between. Adults between roughly 18 and 100 years of age took part from fewer than 30 US areas. Contact with a PCR-confirmed or clinician-diagnosed COVID-19 case occurred within 2 weeks of entry.

The genes are TRBV24-1 and TRBJ2-7; no clear D. This TCR derives from a woman under 30 who had been exposed to COVID-19. The sequenced sample consisted of PBMCs or T cells enriched from blood (not recorded which). The CDR3 sequence: CATSDFAVAEQYF. The CDR3, as DNA: TGTGCCACCAGTGATTTTGCCGTGGCTGAGCAGTACTTC.